These T cell receptor beta chains were read from a single sample in a study of shared clonotypes between healthy human individuals. TCRdb's table, derived via immunoSEQ multiplex PCR, lists solely in-frame clones and lacks some. In the table there are about 560,000 clones, around 76% of which are singletons. The sample consisted of PBMCs. These receptors originate from a woman aged 35 to 49 in good health. Some clones in this sample may be carry-over from other donors' samples. CDR3s include the opening cysteine and the closing phenylalanine or tryptophan. Only some rows state a clone size, as once, few, many or a class for expanded clones.

v_gene	abundance	j_gene	CDR3aa
TRBV27	-	TRBJ1-5	CASSSARGQPQHF
TRBV27	-	TRBJ2-7	CASRRGILSSSYEQYF
TRBV11-2	few	TRBJ1-1	CASSLDSGTTEAFF
TRBV6-6	-	TRBJ1-5	CASSYRRGDQPQHF
TRBV18	-	TRBJ1-1	CASSPGQGAHTEAFF
TRBV10-3	-	TRBJ1-2	CAISGQGNYGYTF
TRBV5-1	-	TRBJ2-3	CASSPGLAGEGDTQYF
TRBV4-1	-	TRBJ2-7	CASSLRSEREGYEQYF
TRBV25-1	-	TRBJ2-1	CASRPGTSHNEQFF
TRBV5-1	-	TRBJ2-7	CASSLGERGATYEQYF
TRBV6-1	-	TRBJ1-4	CASSEFPTANPATNEKLFF
TRBV12-5	-	TRBJ2-3	CASGPGTATSTDTQYF
TRBV30	once	TRBJ1-2	CAWSVGAGYGYTF
TRBV7-9	-	TRBJ2-7	CASSQRAGAPYEQYF
TRBV10-3	-	-	CAIRGGIQTYEQYF
TRBV29-1	-	TRBJ2-3	CSVAVPPDTQYF
TRBV9	-	TRBJ1-4	CASSVYPRGGNEKLFF
TRBV5-7	-	TRBJ2-7	CASSKLAGGTYEQYF
TRBV4-3	-	TRBJ2-2	CASSAGYTGELFF
TRBV12-2	-	TRBJ2-4	CASRCPDGRAGLAKNIQYF
TRBV10-2	-	TRBJ1-1	CASTPTGARSEAFF
TRBV7-3	-	TRBJ2-5	CASSLLAGEGETQYF
TRBV28	-	TRBJ1-2	CASSLRTARAGYGYTF
TRBV2	-	TRBJ2-1	CASSRLANNEQFF
TRBV28	-	TRBJ1-5	CASSPPGGYSNQPQHF
TRBV5-1	-	TRBJ2-1	CASSLTRSNNEQFF
TRBV19	-	TRBJ1-2	CATQPTGKQGRGYTF
TRBV5-1	-	TRBJ1-2	CASSLEPGRSYTF
TRBV7-9	once	TRBJ2-4	CASSLRQGPKNIQYF
TRBV2	many	TRBJ1-3	CASRADNSGNTIYF
TRBV6-6	-	TRBJ1-5	CASSYSVLSNQPQHF
TRBV5-1	many	TRBJ1-1	CASSLRGGTEAFF
TRBV30	-	TRBJ2-3	CAWSVPGRADTQYF
TRBV5-6	-	TRBJ2-1	CASSPPTGLAGAGQFF
TRBV11-2	-	TRBJ1-1	CASSPPPGGAFF
TRBV2	many	TRBJ2-5	CASSWSAGNQETQYF
TRBV7-8	-	TRBJ2-1	CASSLAREQFF
TRBV28	many	TRBJ1-3	CASSFYLGNSGNTIYF
TRBV7-6	few	TRBJ1-4	CASSLAISGQLFF
TRBV6-1	-	TRBJ1-2	CASTTWVSDGYTF
TRBV10-3	-	TRBJ1-2	CAISESGQGYGYTF
TRBV28	few	TRBJ1-1	CASSFAGSMNTEAFF
TRBV7-8	-	TRBJ2-7	CASSLFPGQRDEQYF
TRBV4-1	-	TRBJ2-3	CASSHGSVSGRWSTDTQYF
TRBV6-6	-	TRBJ2-7	CASSTTSGSSYEQYF
TRBV6-5	-	TRBJ2-5	CASKVTGGETQYF
TRBV9	-	TRBJ2-3	CASSVGSTSTDTQYF
TRBV6-6	-	TRBJ2-3	CASSYSGTSTDTQYF
TRBV13	-	TRBJ2-5	CASSLLETQYF
TRBV2	-	TRBJ2-7	CASRILAGGVHEQYF
TRBV9	-	TRBJ2-2	CASSVAGNSGITGELFF
TRBV5-1	-	TRBJ2-2	CASSRGLTGELFF
TRBV2	-	TRBJ1-1	CASSARQGSSEAFF
TRBV5-1	-	TRBJ2-5	CASSEGIGETQYF
TRBV7-3	-	TRBJ2-1	CASSGGLRNEQFF
TRBV18	-	TRBJ2-7	CASSPSGGTSYEQYF
TRBV5-6	-	TRBJ1-4	CASRNRGGEKLFF
TRBV12-2	-	TRBJ2-2	CASRFRTSLSANTGELFF
TRBV28	once	TRBJ2-4	CASSLLGAKAKNIQYF